Listed below are T cell receptor beta chains from one sample, sequenced in a study of cytomegalovirus exposure and HLA in healthy donors. Generated by immunoSEQ multiplex PCR, the TCRdb table keeps only in-frame clones and is missing some. The table has 200,000 to 250,000 clones, around 85% seen once. The sequencing input was PBMCs. The source is a human donor in good health. Both conserved end residues are part of each CDR3. Fields, in order: CDR3 protein, CDR3 DNA, clone size, D gene, J gene, V gene. A D gene is named only where the DNA matches it firmly. Expanded clones get a size class; other rows say once, few or many, or leave the size out.

CDR3aa: CASSEGGTSGSYEQFF; CDR3nt: TGTGCCAGCAGTGAGGGGGGGACTAGCGGGAGCTATGAGCAGTTCTTC; abundance: .; d_gene: TRBD2; j_gene: TRBJ2-1; v_gene: TRBV25-1
CDR3aa: CASSVAESGELFF; CDR3nt: TGTGCCAGCAGTGTAGCGGAGTCCGGGGAGCTGTTTTTT; abundance: .; d_gene: .; j_gene: TRBJ2-2; v_gene: TRBV2
CDR3aa: CAIRPGQGGSPLHF; CDR3nt: TGTGCCATCAGGCCGGGACAGGGAGGTTCACCCCTCCACTTT; abundance: .; d_gene: TRBD1; j_gene: TRBJ1-6; v_gene: TRBV10-3
CDR3aa: CASARQGAGEQFF; CDR3nt: TGTGCTAGCGCCCGACAGGGGGCCGGTGAGCAGTTCTTC; abundance: .; d_gene: TRBD1; j_gene: TRBJ2-1; v_gene: TRBV7-7
CDR3aa: CASKLHTSGVNTGELFF; CDR3nt: TGTGCCAGCAAACTCCACACTAGCGGGGTAAACACCGGGGAGCTGTTTTTT; abundance: .; d_gene: TRBD2; j_gene: TRBJ2-2; v_gene: TRBV27
CDR3aa: CASSPAGGTERYGYTF; CDR3nt: TGCGCCAGCAGCCCGGCAGGAGGGACGGAAAGATATGGCTACACCTTC; abundance: once; d_gene: .; j_gene: TRBJ1-2; v_gene: TRBV5-1
CDR3aa: CASSRGLAGTDTQYF; CDR3nt: TGTGCCAGCAGCAGGGGACTAGCGGGAACAGATACGCAGTATTTT; abundance: .; d_gene: TRBD2; j_gene: TRBJ2-3; v_gene: TRBV7-9
CDR3aa: CASSSPGTSGRSEQYF; CDR3nt: TGTGCCAGCAGTTCACCCGGGACTAGCGGGAGAAGTGAGCAGTACTTC; abundance: .; d_gene: TRBD2; j_gene: TRBJ2-7; v_gene: TRBV27
CDR3aa: CASSTSRASNQPQHF; CDR3nt: TGTGCCAGCAGTACGAGCAGGGCGAGCAATCAGCCCCAGCATTTT; abundance: .; d_gene: .; j_gene: TRBJ1-5; v_gene: TRBV2
CDR3aa: CASSMQSTGGTEAFF; CDR3nt: TGTGCCAGTAGTATGCAATCCACAGGGGGCACTGAAGCTTTCTTT; abundance: few; d_gene: TRBD1; j_gene: TRBJ1-1; v_gene: TRBV19
CDR3aa: CAIRGTGGALTEAFF; CDR3nt: TGTGCCATCAGAGGAACAGGGGGCGCGCTCACTGAAGCTTTCTTT; abundance: .; d_gene: TRBD1; j_gene: TRBJ1-1; v_gene: TRBV10-3
CDR3aa: CASSTLAGVDNEQFF; CDR3nt: TGTGCCAGTAGTACACTAGCGGGAGTGGATAATGAGCAGTTCTTC; abundance: .; d_gene: TRBD2; j_gene: TRBJ2-1; v_gene: TRBV19
CDR3aa: CASSLEGTYGYTF; CDR3nt: TGTGCCAGCAGCTTGGAGGGGACCTATGGCTACACCTTC; abundance: .; d_gene: .; j_gene: TRBJ1-2; v_gene: TRBV7-8
CDR3aa: CASSQGQPLGEKLFF; CDR3nt: TGCGCCAGCAGCCAAGGACAGCCCCTGGGAGAAAAACTGTTTTTT; abundance: few; d_gene: .; j_gene: TRBJ1-4; v_gene: TRBV4-1
CDR3aa: CASGLNIQYF; CDR3nt: TGTGCCAGCGGCCTAAACATTCAGTACTTC; abundance: .; d_gene: .; j_gene: TRBJ2-4; v_gene: TRBV27
CDR3aa: CASSLAATTTSGELFF; CDR3nt: TGTGCCAGCAGCTTAGCGGCTACCACTACTTCCGGGGAGCTGTTTTTT; abundance: .; d_gene: .; j_gene: TRBJ2-2; v_gene: TRBV7-8
CDR3aa: CARGAGSSYNEQFF; CDR3nt: TGCGCCAGGGGAGCGGGGAGCTCCTACAATGAGCAGTTCTTC; abundance: .; d_gene: TRBD2; j_gene: TRBJ2-1; v_gene: TRBV10-1
CDR3aa: CASSRFAVATNEKLFF; CDR3nt: TGTGCCAGCAGCCGATTTGCGGTCGCAACTAATGAAAAACTGTTTTTT; abundance: .; d_gene: .; j_gene: TRBJ1-4; v_gene: TRBV9